The present TCR beta chain was sequenced within a study of cytomegalovirus exposure and HLA in healthy donors. 60 Vbeta and 13 Jbeta primers were used in PCR. Method: immunoSEQ multiplex PCR; TCRdb's copy keeps in-frame clones and lacks some. The sample lists some 110,000 clones, about 81% occurring once. Germline V gene lookup returns CDR1 MNHEY and CDR2 SVGAGI. V lost 6 bases to trimming and J lost 3 bases, with 17 bases between them. This CDR3 has 15 amino acids. The rearrangement uses TRBV6-5 and TRBJ1-1, with D uncertain. The sequencing sample was made of PBMCs. This TCR came from a man younger than 45 in good health and CMV-seronegative. Here the CDR3 reads CASSTPLGGYTEAFF. CDR3 coding DNA: TGTGCCAGCAGCACCCCATTGGGAGGTTACACTGAAGCTTTCTTT.